This entry features one T cell receptor beta chain sequence. In the authors' workflow: Counts of nucleated cells, estimated from reference gene primer amplification, were obtained. The assay was immunoSEQ multiplex PCR, and TCRdb's table has in-frame clones only and misses some. V and J calls and clone size are as listed in that table; D and trimming were resolved from the DNA. The repertoire holds some 140,000 clones, with 81% as singletons. The entry originates in a study of blood T cell repertoires in COVID-19. As for the study in general: Material from acute and convalescent COVID-19 was sourced from the United States, Italy and Spain. Nucleic acid was either cDNA or gDNA, and it came from T cells, B-cell-depleted T cells, or PBMCs.

CDR3 size: 15 residues. The ends were cut back, 5 bases at V and 5 bases at J, with 15 bases in the middle. Per the germline V gene, CDR1 is LNHNV and CDR2 is YYDKDF (reference sequence). Sequencing was performed on peripheral blood. The sequence derives from a woman aged 55-69 years with active or convalescent COVID-19. J is TRBJ1-4 and V is TRBV15; D gene unclear. The CDR3 DNA reads as TGTGCCACCAGCTACGGACGGGGTGAGAATGAAAAACTGTTTTTT. As protein: CATSYGRGENEKLFF.